Listed here are 6 T cell receptor beta chains from one sample, sequenced in a study of early T cells in non-severe SARS-CoV-2 infection. Via MiXCR, TCRdb re-called the 5' RACE reads, giving one row per CDR3 protein. The top ten clones hold 7.6% of a sample with tens of thousands of distinct CDR3 sequences, nearly 6% of them seen once. The specimen was whole blood. These receptors were obtained from an adult who was a healthcare worker with PCR-confirmed SARS-CoV-2 infection or an uninfected control (not recorded which).

The table lists this clonotype with a count of one. It may be a read error: a sequence one base away is much more abundant. This chain joins TRBV28 and TRBJ2-3; 8 bases map to TRBD1. The CDR3 contains 13 residues. With V trimmed by 6 bases and J by 5 bases, 4 bases remained unmatched. Germline-derived CDR1 and CDR2 are MDHEN and SYDVKM. In DNA, the CDR3 is TGTGCCAGCAGGACAGGGGAAGGAGATACGCAGTATTTT. It codes for CASRTGEGDTQYF.

There are many counts of this clonotype. This sequence joins TRBV7-3 and TRBJ2-7; 9 nucleotides match TRBD1. The length of the CDR3 is 17 residues. The germline V gene encodes CDR1 SGHTA and CDR2 FQGTGA. Trimming at V came to 5 bases and at J to 2 bases, leaving 13 bases not matched to a gene. The CDR3 DNA is TGTGCCAGCAGCCTTGGTCCCGGTGGACAGGGGACCTACGAGCAGTACTTC. Its translation is CASSLGPGGQGTYEQYF.

This clonotype was detected ten times or more. The gene calls are TRBV7-6 and TRBJ2-2; D may be TRBD2 (6 bases). Trimming stripped 5 bases from V and 1 base from J, with 14 bases between. Per the germline V gene, CDR1 is SGHVS and CDR2 is FNYEAQ. CDR3 length equals 16 residues. DNA for the CDR3: TGTGCCAGCAGCGGCTGGGGGGAGAAGAACACCGGGGAGCTGTTTTTT. It encodes CASSGWGEKNTGELFF.

This clonotype has a count of ten or more. This chain joins TRBV20-1 and TRBJ2-7; weak D call: TRBD2 (6 bases). V lost 1 base and J 9 bases, leaving 13 bases between the germline ends. The CDR3 extends over 12 amino acids. CDR1 and CDR2 from the germline V gene are DFQATT and SNEGSKA (reference sequence). CDR3 region: CSARGGDGTQYF. For the CDR3, the DNA is TGCAGTGCTAGAGGGGGGGACGGAACGCAGTACTTC.

This clonotype came up many times. CDR3 sequence: CASSYPQNTEAFF. CDR3 nucleotide sequence: TGTGCCAGCAGTTACCCCCAGAACACTGAAGCTTTCTTT. The V and J genes are TRBV6-6 and TRBJ1-1; D ambiguous. Trimming took 2 bases from V and 1 from J, leaving 5 bases between them. The CDR3 contains 13 residues. Germline V lookup: CDR1 MNHNY, CDR2 SVGAGI (reference sequence).

This clonotype was detected many times. V and J are TRBV5-6 and TRBJ1-3, with D hard to call. CDR1 SGHDT and CDR2 YYEEEE come from the germline V gene. V was cut by 2 bases and J by 5 bases, with 2 bases left in between. The CDR3 spans 11 residues. Written as DNA, the CDR3 is TGTGCCAGCAGCTTTCGAAACACCATATATTTT. Translating it yields CASSFRNTIYF.